The T cell receptor (beta chain) described here comes from a study of cytomegalovirus exposure and HLA in healthy donors. Study-wide results and caveats: In a later analysis, compared with equally common non-associated chains, HLA-associated beta chains were more expanded. The study found most TCR sequences rare, yet found some public TCRs in many donors. Researchers counted around 180 TCR beta chains as cytomegalovirus-associated. For TCR beta chains, V- and J-gene trimming was later linked to a missense DCLRE1C variant.

The PCR had 60 Vbeta and 13 Jbeta primers. Repertoires were generated with immunoSEQ multiplex PCR, while TCRdb's copy carries only in-frame clones and drops some. The repertoire has 65,000 to 95,000 clones, roughly 70% of them found once; the top ten carry around 12%. Of note for this clone: Its antigen is unidentified.

Germline values: CDR1 SGHRS, CDR2 YFSETQ. This CDR3 contains 15 residues. Germline trimming cut 4 bases from V and 8 bases from J; bases unmatched to any gene: 10. This TCR was sampled from a man in his sixties or seventies in good health and CMV-seronegative. Sample: PBMCs. The V gene is TRBV5-1, the J gene TRBJ1-4; 8 bases align to TRBD1. The CDR3 sequence is CASSLDGQGREKLFF. In DNA, the CDR3 is TGCGCCAGCAGCCTAGACGGACAGGGTAGGGAAAAACTGTTTTTT.